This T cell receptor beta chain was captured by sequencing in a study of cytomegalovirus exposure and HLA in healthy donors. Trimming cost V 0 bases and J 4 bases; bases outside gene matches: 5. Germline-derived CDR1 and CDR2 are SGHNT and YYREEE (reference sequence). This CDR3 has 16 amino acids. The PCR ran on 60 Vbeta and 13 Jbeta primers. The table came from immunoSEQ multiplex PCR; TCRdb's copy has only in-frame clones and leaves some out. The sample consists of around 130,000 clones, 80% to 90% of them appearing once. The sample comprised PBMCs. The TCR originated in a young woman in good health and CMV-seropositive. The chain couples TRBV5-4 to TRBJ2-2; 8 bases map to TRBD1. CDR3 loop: CASSLDPGGGTGELFF. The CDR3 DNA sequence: TGTGCCAGCAGCTTGGATCCAGGGGGCGGCACCGGGGAGCTGTTTTTT. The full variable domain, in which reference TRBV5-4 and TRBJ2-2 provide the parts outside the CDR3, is ETGVTQSPTHLIKTRGQQVTLRCSSQSGHNTVSWYQQALGQGPQFIFQYYREEENGRGNFPPRFSGLQFPNYSSELNVNALELDDSALYLCASSLDPGGGTGELFFGEGSRLTVL.